The 17 T cell receptor beta chains given below trace back to one sample, sequenced in a study of blood T cell repertoires in COVID-19. Produced via immunoSEQ multiplex PCR; TCRdb's table is partial and in-frame only. The table includes 200,000 to 300,000 clones, roughly 84% detected once. The sample consisted of peripheral blood. These TCRs come from a woman aged 40 to 55 who had recovered from COVID-19.

This sequence joins TRBV7-3 and TRBJ2-3; D is undetermined. The CDR3 is 13 amino acids. Trimming stripped 2 bases from V and 5 bases from J, with 8 bases between. The germline CDR1 and CDR2 sequences are SGHTA and FQGTGA. The CDR3, as DNA: TGTGCCAGCAGCTTACGGCCGGGAGATACGCAGTATTTT. As protein: CASSLRPGDTQYF.

This clone appeared a single time. The V and J genes are TRBV5-1 and TRBJ2-7; 7 positions agree with TRBD1. This CDR3 is 13 amino acids long. Germline CDR1 is SGHRS and CDR2 is YFSETQ. V gave up 2 bases and J gave up 7 bases; unmatched junction bases: 6. This CDR3 reads CASSFQGEREQYF. CDR3 sequence (DNA): TGCGCCAGCAGCTTCCAGGGGGAGAGGGAGCAGTACTTC.

The chain is built from TRBV5-1 and TRBJ2-2; 7 nucleotides line up with TRBD2. Unmatched junction bases numbered 3, after V lost 4 bases and J lost 6 bases. CDR1 is SGHRS, CDR2 YFSETQ, per germline. The CDR3 is 13 residues long. This CDR3 reads CASSVAGAGELFF. The CDR3 DNA sequence: TGCGCCAGCAGCGTCGCGGGGGCCGGGGAGCTGTTTTTT.

The rearrangement joins TRBV4-1 to TRBJ1-3; no definite D call. Per germline, CDR1 MGHRA and CDR2 YSYEKL. The CDR3 is 15 amino acids. V was shortened by 3 bases and J by 0 bases, with 9 bases between the two germline ends. CDR3 amino acids: CASSQGRSSGNTIYF. CDR3 bases: TGCGCCAGCAGCCAGGGTCGGAGCTCTGGAAACACCATATATTTT.

This chain joins TRBV29-1 and TRBJ2-7; 8 nucleotides line up with TRBD1. This CDR3 region has 12 residues. J was trimmed by 6 bases and V by 4 bases; bases with no gene match: 5. Germline values: CDR1 SQVTM, CDR2 ANQGSEA. The CDR3 is CSVVRGRAEQYF. CDR3 nucleotide sequence: TGCAGCGTTGTCAGGGGGCGCGCCGAGCAGTACTTC.

The chain joins TRBV15 to TRBJ1-3; D might be TRBD1 (5 bases). Germline V gives CDR1 LNHNV, CDR2 YYDKDF (reference sequence). The germline V and J ends were trimmed by 3 bases and 4 bases, with 7 bases remaining between them. This CDR3 contains 13 residues. The CDR3 DNA sequence: TGTGCCACCAGCAGGGACATAGGAAACACCATATATTTT. It codes for CATSRDIGNTIYF. The full variable domain, with the rest looked up from reference TRBV15 and TRBJ1-3, is DAMVIQNPRYQVTQFGKPVTLSCSQTLNHNVMYWYQQKSSQAPKLLFHYYDKDFNNEADTPDNFQSRRPNTSFCFLDIRSPGLGDTAMYLCATSRDIGNTIYFGEGSWLTVV.

This chain's CDR3 is CATSLNSHQPQHF. The CDR3 nucleotides are TGTGCCACCAGCCTGAACTCACATCAGCCCCAGCATTTT. J is TRBJ1-5 and V is TRBV15; D is unclear. Trimming cost V 5 bases and J 5 bases, with 10 bases left between them. The CDR3 length is 13 residues. The germline CDR1 and CDR2 sequences are LNHNV and YYDKDF (reference sequence).

The chain couples TRBV4-1 to TRBJ1-1; D is uncertain. The germline V gene has CDR1 MGHRA and CDR2 YSYEKL. The CDR3 runs to 13 residues. Trimming pared 5 bases from V and 1 base from J, leaving 8 bases between. The CDR3 here is CASSGVPNTEAFF. DNA of the CDR3: TGCGCCAGCAGCGGAGTCCCGAACACTGAAGCTTTCTTT.

This clone came up a few times. V usage is TRBV5-1 and J usage is TRBJ2-5; 9 positions agree with TRBD1. This CDR3 has 16 amino acids. V lost 4 bases to trimming and J lost 0 bases; unmatched junction nucleotides: 7. Per the germline V gene, CDR1 is SGHRS and CDR2 is YFSETQ. CDR3 in DNA: TGCGCCAGCAGCCCAGGAGACAGGGGGTACCAAGAGACCCAGTACTTC. Translated: CASSPGDRGYQETQYF. The whole variable domain, remainder taken from reference TRBV5-1 and TRBJ2-5, is KAGVTQTPRYLIKTRGQQVTLSCSPISGHRSVSWYQQTPGQGLQFLFEYFSETQRNKGNFPGRFSGRQFSNSRSEMNVSTLELGDSALYLCASSPGDRGYQETQYFGPGTRLLVL.

This rearrangement joins TRBV30 to TRBJ1-6, with TRBD1 identical over 8 bases. CDR3 size: 14 residues. The germline V gene has CDR1 GTSNPN and CDR2 SVGIG (reference sequence). With 2 bases clipped from V and 8 bases from J, the junction kept 5 bases outside the gene matches. CDR3 DNA: TGTGCCTGGAGTTTGGGACAGGAATATTCACCCCTCCACTTT. It translates to CAWSLGQEYSPLHF.

The J gene is TRBJ1-2, the V gene TRBV7-6; a weak D match, TRBD1 (5 bases). The V end lost 0 bases, the J end lost 6 bases, and 23 bases lay between the germline ends. The CDR3 covers 18 residues. Germline V gene sequence: CDR1 SGHVS, CDR2 FNYEAQ. Here the CDR3 reads CASSLAPGVGTVEHGYTF. CDR3 DNA: TGTGCCAGCAGCTTAGCTCCGGGGGTCGGGACTGTTGAGCATGGCTACACCTTC. Together with reference TRBV7-6 and TRBJ1-2, the CDR3 gives the full variable domain: GAGVSQSPRYKVTKRGQDVALRCDPISGHVSLYWYRQALGQGPEFLTYFNYEAQQDKSGLPNDRFSAERPEGSISTLTIQRTEQRDSAMYRCASSLAPGVGTVEHGYTFGSGTRLTVV.

This clone was detected once. The rearrangement uses TRBV4-1 and TRBJ2-1, with 11 bases aligning to TRBD2. V lost 2 bases, J lost 9 bases, and 12 bases stayed unmatched. The CDR3 sequence is 17 residues long. Germline CDR1 is MGHRA and CDR2 is YSYEKL. The CDR3 here is CASSQTHLAGGRVEQFF. The CDR3 bases are TGCGCCAGCAGCCAAACCCACCTAGCGGGGGGTCGGGTTGAGCAGTTCTTC.

The chain combines TRBV28 with TRBJ2-1; D not certain. The CDR3 sequence is 16 residues long. The ends were cut back, 1 base at V and 0 bases at J, with 10 bases in the middle. The germline CDR1 and CDR2 sequences are MDHEN and SYDVKM. CDR3 in DNA: TGTGCCAGCAGTTTATTAACGTTCAGCTCCTACAATGAGCAGTTCTTC. Residues: CASSLLTFSSYNEQFF. Complete variable domain (other parts from reference TRBV28 and TRBJ2-1): DVKVTQSSRYLVKRTGEKVFLECVQDMDHENMFWYRQDPGLGLRLIYFSYDVKMKEKGDIPEGYSVSREKKERFSLILESASTNQTSMYLCASSLLTFSSYNEQFFGPGTRLTVL.

The chain couples TRBV6-6 to TRBJ2-1; 8 bases fit TRBD1. V gave up 5 bases and J gave up 8 bases; unmatched junction bases: 17. The CDR3 is made up of 17 amino acids. Germline V gene lookup returns CDR1 MNHNY and CDR2 SVGAGI (reference sequence). The CDR3 spells CASSPRTGSPGWDEQFF. CDR3 DNA sequence: TGTGCCAGCAGTCCACGGACAGGGTCCCCTGGTTGGGATGAGCAGTTCTTC.

This sequence joins TRBV27 and TRBJ1-6, with unresolved D. This CDR3 is built from 13 residues. V lost 4 bases and J 8 bases, leaving 9 bases between the germline ends. The germline V gene has CDR1 MNHEY and CDR2 SMNVEV (reference sequence). CDR3 sequence: CASSSRAYSPLHF. CDR3 coding DNA: TGTGCCAGCAGTTCCCGCGCCTATTCACCCCTCCACTTT.

The chain combines TRBV19 with TRBJ2-5, with 11 bases fitting TRBD2. Losses at the gene ends were 5 bases for V and 1 base for J; bases not matched to a gene: 9. CDR1 is LNHDA and CDR2 is SQIVND in the germline V gene (reference sequence). This CDR3 spans 17 amino acids. The CDR3 is CASSPGGTSGGQETQYF. CDR3 nucleotides: TGTGCCAGTAGTCCAGGGGGAACTAGCGGGGGCCAAGAGACCCAGTACTTC.

This clone was observed at least ten times. In nucleotides, the CDR3 is TGTGCCAGCTCCCTCCTGGGCGAGGGTCGTACCGGGGAGCTGTTTTTT. As protein: CASSLLGEGRTGELFF. The chain employs TRBV18 and TRBJ2-2; possible D gene TRBD2, 5 bases. The germline gives CDR1 KGHSH, CDR2 LQKENI. The CDR3 has 16 residues. The V and J ends lost 6 bases and 5 bases respectively, with 19 bases between them.